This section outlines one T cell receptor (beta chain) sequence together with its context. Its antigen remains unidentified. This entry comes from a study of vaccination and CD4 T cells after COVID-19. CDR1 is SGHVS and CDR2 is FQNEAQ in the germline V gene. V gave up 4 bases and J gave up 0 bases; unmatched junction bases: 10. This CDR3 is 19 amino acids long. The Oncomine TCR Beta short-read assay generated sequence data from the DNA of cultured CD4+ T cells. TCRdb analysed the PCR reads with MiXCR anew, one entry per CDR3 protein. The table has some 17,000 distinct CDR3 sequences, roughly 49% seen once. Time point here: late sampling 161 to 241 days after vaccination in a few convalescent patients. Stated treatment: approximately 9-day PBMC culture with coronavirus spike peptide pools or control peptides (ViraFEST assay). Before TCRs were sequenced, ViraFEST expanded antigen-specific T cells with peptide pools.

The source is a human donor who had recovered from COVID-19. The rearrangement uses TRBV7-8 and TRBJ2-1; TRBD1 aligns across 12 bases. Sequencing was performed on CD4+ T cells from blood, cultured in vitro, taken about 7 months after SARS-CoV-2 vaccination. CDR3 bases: TGTGCCAGCAGCTCACGGGACAGGGGGCTACGACTCTCCTACAATGAGCAGTTCTTC. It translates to CASSSRDRGLRLSYNEQFF. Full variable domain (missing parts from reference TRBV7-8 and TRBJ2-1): GAGVSQSPRYKVAKRGQDVALRCDPISGHVSLFWYQQALGQGPEFLTYFQNEAQLDKSGLPSDRFFAERPEGSVSTLKIQRTQQEDSAVYLCASSSRDRGLRLSYNEQFFGPGTRLTVL.